This T cell receptor beta chain was identified during a study of shared clonotypes between healthy human individuals. Data came from immunoSEQ multiplex PCR; TCRdb stores just in-frame clones and leaves some out. The repertoire includes roughly 500,000 clones, about 82% of them detected once, and approximately 12% sits in the top ten. Study results and limitations: Among donors, the sharing of clonotypes was expected to be influenced by sequencing depth. Only blood samples were collected, and tissue repertoires likely differ. Donor scarcity curtailed the genetic and exposure-history diversity represented herein.

Worth noting for this clone: What it recognizes is unknown.

V dropped 4 bases and J dropped 9 bases, with 13 bases sitting between them. CDR3 length equals 12 residues. Looked up from germline, CDR1 is MDHEN and CDR2 is SYDVKM. The chain uses TRBV28 and TRBJ2-7; D uncertain. Sequenced material: PBMCs. The clonotype was recovered from a woman between 40 and 55 years old in good health. Some clones in this sample may be carry-over from other donors' samples. CDR3 loop: CASSSSGSRQYF. In DNA, the CDR3 is TGTGCCAGCAGTTCCTCAGGCTCCCGGCAGTACTTC.